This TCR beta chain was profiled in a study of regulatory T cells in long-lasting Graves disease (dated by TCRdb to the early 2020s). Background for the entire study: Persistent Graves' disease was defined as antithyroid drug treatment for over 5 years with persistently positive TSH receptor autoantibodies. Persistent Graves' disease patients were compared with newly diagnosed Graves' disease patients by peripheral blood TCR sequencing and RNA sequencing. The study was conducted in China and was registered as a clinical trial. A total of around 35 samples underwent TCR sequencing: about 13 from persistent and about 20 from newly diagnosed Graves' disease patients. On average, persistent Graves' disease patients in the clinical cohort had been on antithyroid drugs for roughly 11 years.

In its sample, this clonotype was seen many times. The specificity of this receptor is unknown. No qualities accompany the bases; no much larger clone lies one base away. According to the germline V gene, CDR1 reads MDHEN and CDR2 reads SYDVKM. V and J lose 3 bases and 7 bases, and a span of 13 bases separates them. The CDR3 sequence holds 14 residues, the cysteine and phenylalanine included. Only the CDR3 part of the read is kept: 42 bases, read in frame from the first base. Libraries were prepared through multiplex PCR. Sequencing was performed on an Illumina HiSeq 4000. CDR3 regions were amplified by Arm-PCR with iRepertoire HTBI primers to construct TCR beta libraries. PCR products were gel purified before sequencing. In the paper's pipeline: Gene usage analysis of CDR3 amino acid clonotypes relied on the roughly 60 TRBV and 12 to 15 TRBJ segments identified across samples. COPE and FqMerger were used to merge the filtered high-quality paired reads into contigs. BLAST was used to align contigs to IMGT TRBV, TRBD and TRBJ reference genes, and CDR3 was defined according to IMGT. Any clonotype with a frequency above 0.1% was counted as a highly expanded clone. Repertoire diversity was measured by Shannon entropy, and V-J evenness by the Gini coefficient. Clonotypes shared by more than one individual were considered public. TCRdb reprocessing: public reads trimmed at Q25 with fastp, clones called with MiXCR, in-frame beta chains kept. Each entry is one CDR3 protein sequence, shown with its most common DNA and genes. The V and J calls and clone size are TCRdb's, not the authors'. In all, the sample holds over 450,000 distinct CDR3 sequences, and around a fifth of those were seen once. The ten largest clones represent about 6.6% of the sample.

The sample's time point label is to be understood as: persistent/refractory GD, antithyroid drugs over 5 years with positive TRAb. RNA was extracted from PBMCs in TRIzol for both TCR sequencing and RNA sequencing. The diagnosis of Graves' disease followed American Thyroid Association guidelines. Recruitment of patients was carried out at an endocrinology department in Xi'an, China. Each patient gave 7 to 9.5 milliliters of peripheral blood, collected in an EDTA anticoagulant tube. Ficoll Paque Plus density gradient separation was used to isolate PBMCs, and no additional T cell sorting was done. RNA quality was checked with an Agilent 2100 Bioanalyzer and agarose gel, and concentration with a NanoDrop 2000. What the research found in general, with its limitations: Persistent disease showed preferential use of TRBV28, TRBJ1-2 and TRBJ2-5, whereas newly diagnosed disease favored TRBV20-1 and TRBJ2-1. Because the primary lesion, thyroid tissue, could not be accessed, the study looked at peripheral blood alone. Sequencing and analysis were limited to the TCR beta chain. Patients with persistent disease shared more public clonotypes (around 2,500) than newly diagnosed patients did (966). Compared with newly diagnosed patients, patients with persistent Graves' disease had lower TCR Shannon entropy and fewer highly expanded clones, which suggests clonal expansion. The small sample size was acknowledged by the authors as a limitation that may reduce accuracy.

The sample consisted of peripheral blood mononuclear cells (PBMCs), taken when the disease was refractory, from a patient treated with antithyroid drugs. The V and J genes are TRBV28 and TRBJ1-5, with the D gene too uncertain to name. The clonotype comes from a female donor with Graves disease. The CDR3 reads CASSFPAGGQPQHF. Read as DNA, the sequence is TGTGCCAGCAGTTTCCCCGCCGGCGGGCAGCCCCAGCATTTT.